This paragraph reports one T cell receptor beta chain. The target of this receptor is not known. No quality values exist for individual bases; no much larger clone is one base distant. This sample stems from a study of blood T cells in healthy people across ages (dated by TCRdb to 2015 to 2017). Background on the whole study: In model experiments, template switching captured about one uniquely barcoded TCR beta cDNA molecule for every two T cells. Age-related changes in TCR beta repertoire diversity were measured in the study by deep sequencing normalized with unique cDNA molecular identifiers. The donors were divided into four age groups: young (average around 17 years), middle-aged (approximately 42), aged (under 70) and long-lived (roughly 82). To avoid experimental bias, donors of different ages were distributed randomly across sequencing lanes. Two additional independent replicas of 1 million unique cDNA reads from the same blood draw were analyzed for two donors (one aged 18 to 30 and one aged 80 or older).

The library was produced with 5' RACE. Instrument on record: Illumina HiSeq 2500. A second PCR of about 7 to 12 cycles was run with a J-beta primer mix and a sample-barcoded 5' primer. Each TCR beta cDNA molecule received a unique molecular identifier from a template-switch 5' adaptor carrying 12 random nucleotides. Each sample yielded at least 2.5 million CDR3-containing paired-end reads. The Mint cDNA synthesis kit, primed by a TRBC-specific oligonucleotide, was used to synthesize first-strand cDNA from all RNA. Following uracil-DNA glycosylase treatment, all cDNA underwent a first 18-cycle PCR with the universal primers M1SS and BC2_uni_R. The study's own analysis went as follows. Normalization of each sample was performed by random selection of 1 million high-quality reads, each carrying a distinct molecular identifier. Instead of being binned into consensus sequences, reads with shared molecular identifiers were discarded. CDR3 identification, clonotype clustering and error correction used MiTCR with a Q25 quality threshold and the strictest error-elimination algorithm. A nonparametric unseen species model with Euler transformation was used to estimate lower-bound total TCR beta diversity. Clones were called with MiXCR by TCRdb after fastp trimmed the public reads at Q25, and only in-frame beta chains were retained. Identical CDR3 proteins give one entry, which carries the most common genes and DNA. These V and J calls derive from TCRdb rather than the authors' analysis. The sample includes around 1.5 million distinct CDR3 sequences, with roughly 64% observed a single time. Of the sample, 5.5% to 8% falls within the top ten clones.

General findings and caveats noted by the study authors: Estimates of total diversity based on one million sequenced T cells were regarded as lower bounds and as underestimates. Since profiling was done on bulk unsorted PBMCs, naive and antigen-experienced compartments could not be conclusively compared. Compared with the aged group, the long-lived group had more naive CD4+ T cells, fewer expanded clones and increased TCR diversity, suggesting age selection. A strong correlation was found between observed TCR beta diversity and the percentage of naive T cells measured by flow cytometry. Observed TCR beta diversity per million T cells fell roughly linearly with age, and a significant reduction was already apparent by age about 43. Because the CMV infection status of the donors was unknown, age-related changes in expanded clonotypes may potentially have been confounded.

The donors were roughly 38 Caucasian individuals from Russia, aged 6 to 90 years, who were systemically healthy. Each donor gave about 9.8 milliliters of peripheral blood, drawn into EDTA-treated Vacutainer tubes. Ficoll-Paque density-gradient centrifugation was used to isolate PBMCs, with at least 6.5 million per sample. Trizol reagent was used to extract total RNA from the PBMCs, yielding at least 5.5 micrograms per sample. For every donor, flow cytometry on a PBMC aliquot measured the percentage of naive CD45RAhigh/CD27high T cells. The CDR1 and CDR2 encoded by the germline V gene are MGHRA and YSYEKL. Its CDR3 holds 15 amino acids, cysteine through phenylalanine. Only the CDR3 DNA stays, 45 bases, in frame from base 1.

The sequencing sample was made of blood. The chain was built from TRBV4-1 and TRBJ2-5, with TRBD2 matching 11 junction bases. The J call may be wrong; the DNA end is better matched by TRBJ2-7. The source is a young man in good health. Here is the DNA: TGCGCCAGCAGCCAAGAGCTAGCGGGAGGTCGCGAGCAGTACTTC. This sequence encodes CASSQELAGGREQYF.